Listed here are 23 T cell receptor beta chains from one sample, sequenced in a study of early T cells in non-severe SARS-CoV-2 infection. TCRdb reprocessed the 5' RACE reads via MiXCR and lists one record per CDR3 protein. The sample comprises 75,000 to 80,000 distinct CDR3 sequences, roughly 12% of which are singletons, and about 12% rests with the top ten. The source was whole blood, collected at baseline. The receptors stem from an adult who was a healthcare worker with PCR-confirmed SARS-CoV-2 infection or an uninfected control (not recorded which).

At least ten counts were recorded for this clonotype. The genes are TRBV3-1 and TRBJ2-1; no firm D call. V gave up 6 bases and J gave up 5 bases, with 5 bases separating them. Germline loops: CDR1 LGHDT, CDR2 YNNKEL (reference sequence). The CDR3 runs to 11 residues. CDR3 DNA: TGTGCCAGCAGTCGAGACAATGAGCAGTTCTTC. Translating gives CASSRDNEQFF.

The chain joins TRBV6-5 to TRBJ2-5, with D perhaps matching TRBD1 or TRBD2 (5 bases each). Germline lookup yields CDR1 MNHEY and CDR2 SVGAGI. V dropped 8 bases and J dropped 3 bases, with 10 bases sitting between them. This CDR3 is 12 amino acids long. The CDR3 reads CASHGTKETQYF. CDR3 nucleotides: TGTGCCAGCCACGGGACCAAAGAGACCCAGTACTTC.

CDR3 sequence (DNA): TGTGCCAGTAGAGATTTAGCGGGGGTTACCTACAATGAGCAGTTCTTC. It encodes CASRDLAGVTYNEQFF. The chain has TRBV19 and TRBJ2-1, with 9 bases aligning to TRBD2. With V trimmed by 6 bases and J by 2 bases, 8 bases remained unmatched. Germline V gives CDR1 LNHDA, CDR2 SQIVND (reference sequence). The CDR3 has 16 residues.

The CDR3 DNA follows: TGTGCCTGGAAGCGGGGGCCAGATACGCAGTATTTT. The encoded protein is CAWKRGPDTQYF. The chain combines TRBV30 with TRBJ2-3, with 8 bases identical to TRBD2. Trimming at V came to 4 bases and at J to 4 bases, leaving 1 base not matched to a gene. Per germline, CDR1 GTSNPN and CDR2 SVGIG (reference sequence). This CDR3 has 12 amino acids.

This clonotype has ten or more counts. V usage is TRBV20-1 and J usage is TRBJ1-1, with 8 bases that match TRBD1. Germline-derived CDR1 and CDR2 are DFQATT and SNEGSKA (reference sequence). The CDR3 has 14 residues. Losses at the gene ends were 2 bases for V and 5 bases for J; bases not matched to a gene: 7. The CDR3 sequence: CSARSGQAETEAFF. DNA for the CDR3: TGCAGTGCTAGATCGGGACAGGCGGAAACTGAAGCTTTCTTT.

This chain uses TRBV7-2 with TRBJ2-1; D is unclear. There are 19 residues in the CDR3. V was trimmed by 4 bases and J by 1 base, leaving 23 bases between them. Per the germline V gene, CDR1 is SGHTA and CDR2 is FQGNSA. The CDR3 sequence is CASSYPPWPPGPSYNEQFF. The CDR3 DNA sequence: TGTGCCAGCAGCTATCCTCCCTGGCCGCCAGGCCCTTCCTACAATGAGCAGTTCTTC.

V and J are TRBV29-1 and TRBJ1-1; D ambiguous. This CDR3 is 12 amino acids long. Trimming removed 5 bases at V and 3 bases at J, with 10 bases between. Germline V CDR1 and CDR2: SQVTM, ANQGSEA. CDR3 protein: CSVLFPDTEAFF. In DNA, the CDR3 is TGCAGCGTTCTTTTTCCGGACACTGAAGCTTTCTTT.

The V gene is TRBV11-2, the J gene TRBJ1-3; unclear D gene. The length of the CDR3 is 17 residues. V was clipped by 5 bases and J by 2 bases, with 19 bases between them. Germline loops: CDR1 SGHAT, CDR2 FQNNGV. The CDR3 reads CASSPPGPVVAGNTIYF. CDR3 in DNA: TGTGCCAGCAGCCCACCAGGACCGGTCGTAGCTGGAAACACCATATATTTT.

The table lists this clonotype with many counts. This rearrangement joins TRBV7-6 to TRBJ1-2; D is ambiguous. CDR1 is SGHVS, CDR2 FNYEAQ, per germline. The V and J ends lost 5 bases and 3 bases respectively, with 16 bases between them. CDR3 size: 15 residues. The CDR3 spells CASSPSAGGHYGYTF. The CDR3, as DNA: TGTGCCAGCAGCCCGTCTGCTGGTGGGCACTATGGCTACACCTTC.

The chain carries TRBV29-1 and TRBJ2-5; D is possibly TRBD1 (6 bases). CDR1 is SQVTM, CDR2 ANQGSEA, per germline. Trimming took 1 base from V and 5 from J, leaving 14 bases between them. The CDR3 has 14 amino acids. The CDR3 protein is CSVEAQGQGETQYF. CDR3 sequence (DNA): TGCAGCGTTGAAGCCCAGGGGCAGGGGGAGACCCAGTACTTC.

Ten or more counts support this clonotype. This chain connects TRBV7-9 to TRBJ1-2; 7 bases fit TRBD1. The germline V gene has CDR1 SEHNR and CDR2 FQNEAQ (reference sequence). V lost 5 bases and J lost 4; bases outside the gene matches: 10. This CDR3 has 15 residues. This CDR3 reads CASSPPGTAIYGYTF. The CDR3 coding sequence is TGTGCCAGCAGCCCACCAGGGACAGCGATCTATGGCTACACCTTC.

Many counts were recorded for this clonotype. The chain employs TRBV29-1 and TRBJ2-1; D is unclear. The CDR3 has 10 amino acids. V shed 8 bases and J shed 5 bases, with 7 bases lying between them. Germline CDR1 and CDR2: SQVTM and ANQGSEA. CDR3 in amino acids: CSTFDNEQFF. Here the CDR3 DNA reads TGCAGCACGTTCGACAATGAGCAGTTCTTC.

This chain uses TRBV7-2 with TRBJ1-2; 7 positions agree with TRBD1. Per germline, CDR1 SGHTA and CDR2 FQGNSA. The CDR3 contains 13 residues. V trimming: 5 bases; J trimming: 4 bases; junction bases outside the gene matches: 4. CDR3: CASSMGQPYGYTF. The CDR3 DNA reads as TGTGCCAGCAGCATGGGACAGCCCTATGGCTACACCTTC.

This CDR3 reads CASSRLGTGSTGELFF. The CDR3 DNA sequence: TGTGCCAGCAGCCGCTTGGGGACAGGGTCCACCGGGGAGCTGTTTTTT. This rearrangement joins TRBV7-6 to TRBJ2-2; 9 bases fit TRBD1. This CDR3 spans 16 amino acids. CDR1 is SGHVS and CDR2 is FNYEAQ in the germline V gene. V was clipped by 5 bases and J by 4 bases; unmatched bases: 8.

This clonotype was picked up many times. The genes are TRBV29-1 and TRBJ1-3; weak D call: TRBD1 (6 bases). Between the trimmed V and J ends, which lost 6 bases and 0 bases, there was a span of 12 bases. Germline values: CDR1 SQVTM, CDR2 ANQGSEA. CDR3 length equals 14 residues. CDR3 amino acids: CSVTGTSSGNTIYF. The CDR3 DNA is TGCAGCGTCACCGGGACAAGCTCTGGAAACACCATATATTTT.

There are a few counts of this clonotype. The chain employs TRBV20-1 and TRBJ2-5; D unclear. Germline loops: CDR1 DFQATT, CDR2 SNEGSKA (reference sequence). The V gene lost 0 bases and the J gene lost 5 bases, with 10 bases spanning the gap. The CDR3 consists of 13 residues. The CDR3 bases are TGCAGTGCTAGAGATGTCAATTTGGAGACCCAGTACTTC. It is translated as CSARDVNLETQYF.

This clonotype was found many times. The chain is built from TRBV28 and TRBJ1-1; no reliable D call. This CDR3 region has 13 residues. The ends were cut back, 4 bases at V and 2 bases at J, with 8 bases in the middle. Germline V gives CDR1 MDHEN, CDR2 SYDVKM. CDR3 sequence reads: CASSYQANTEAFF. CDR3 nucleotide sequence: TGTGCCAGCAGTTACCAAGCTAACACTGAAGCTTTCTTT.

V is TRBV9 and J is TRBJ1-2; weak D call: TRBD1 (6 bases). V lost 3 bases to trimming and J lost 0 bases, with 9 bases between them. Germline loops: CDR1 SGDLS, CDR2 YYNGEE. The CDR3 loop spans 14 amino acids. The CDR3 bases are TGTGCCAGCAGCGAGGGGGACTCTAACTATGGCTACACCTTC. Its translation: CASSEGDSNYGYTF. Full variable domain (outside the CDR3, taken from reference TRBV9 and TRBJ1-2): DSGVTQTPKHLITATGQRVTLRCSPRSGDLSVYWYQQSLDQGLQFLIQYYNGEERAKGNILERFSAQQFPDLHSELNLSSLELGDSALYFCASSEGDSNYGYTFGSGTRLTVV.

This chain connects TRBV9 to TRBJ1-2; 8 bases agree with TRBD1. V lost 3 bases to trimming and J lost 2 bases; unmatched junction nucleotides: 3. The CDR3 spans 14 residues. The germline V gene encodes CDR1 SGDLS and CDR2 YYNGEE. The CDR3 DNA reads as TGTGCCAGCAGCGCATCAGGGGGCAACTATGGCTACACCTTC. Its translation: CASSASGGNYGYTF.

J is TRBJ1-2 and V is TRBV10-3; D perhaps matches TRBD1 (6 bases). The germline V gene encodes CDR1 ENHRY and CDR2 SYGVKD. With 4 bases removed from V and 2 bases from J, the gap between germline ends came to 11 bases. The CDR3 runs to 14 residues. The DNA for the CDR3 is TGTGCCATCAGTGGGCGACAGGAGAACTATGGCTACACCTTC. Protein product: CAISGRQENYGYTF.

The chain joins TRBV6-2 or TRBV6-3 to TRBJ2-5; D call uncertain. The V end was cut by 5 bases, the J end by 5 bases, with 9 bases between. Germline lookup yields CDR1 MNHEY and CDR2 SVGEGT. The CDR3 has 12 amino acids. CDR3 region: CASSTTQETQYF. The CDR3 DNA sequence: TGTGCCAGCAGTACGACGCAGGAGACCCAGTACTTC.

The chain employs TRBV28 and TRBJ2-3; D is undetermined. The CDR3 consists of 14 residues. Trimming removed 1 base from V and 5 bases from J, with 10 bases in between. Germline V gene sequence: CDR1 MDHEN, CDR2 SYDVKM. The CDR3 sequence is CASSLLLSRDTQYF. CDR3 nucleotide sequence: TGTGCCAGCAGTTTATTACTGTCAAGAGATACGCAGTATTTT. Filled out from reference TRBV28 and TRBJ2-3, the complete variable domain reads DVKVTQSSRYLVKRTGEKVFLECVQDMDHENMFWYRQDPGLGLRLIYFSYDVKMKEKGDIPEGYSVSREKKERFSLILESASTNQTSMYLCASSLLLSRDTQYFGPGTRLTVL.

The CDR3 spells CASSLPQGFNQPQHF. CDR3 DNA sequence: TGTGCCAGCAGTTTACCACAGGGATTCAATCAGCCCCAGCATTTT. This chain joins TRBV28 and TRBJ1-5; D is perhaps TRBD1 (6 bases). CDR1 is MDHEN and CDR2 is SYDVKM in the germline V gene. Trimming took 2 bases from V and 3 from J, leaving 11 bases between them. The CDR3 extends over 15 amino acids.